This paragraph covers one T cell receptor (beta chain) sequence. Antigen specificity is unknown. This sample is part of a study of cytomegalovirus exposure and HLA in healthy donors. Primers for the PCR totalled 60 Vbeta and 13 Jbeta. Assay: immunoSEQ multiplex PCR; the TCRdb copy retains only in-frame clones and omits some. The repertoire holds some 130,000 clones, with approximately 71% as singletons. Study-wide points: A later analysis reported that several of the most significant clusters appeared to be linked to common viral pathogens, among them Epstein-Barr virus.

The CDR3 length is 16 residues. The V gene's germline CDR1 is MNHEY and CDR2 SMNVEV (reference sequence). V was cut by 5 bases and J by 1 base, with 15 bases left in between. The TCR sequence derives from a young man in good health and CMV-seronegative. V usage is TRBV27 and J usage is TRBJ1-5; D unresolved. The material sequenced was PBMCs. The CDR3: CASSPWTGASNQPQHF. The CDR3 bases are TGTGCCAGCAGTCCATGGACGGGAGCCAGCAATCAGCCCCAGCATTTT.